This TCR beta chain was profiled in a study of Graves' ophthalmopathy and Graves' hyperthyroidism. Study outcomes and limitations: Ophthalmopathy cases were distinguished from stable hyperthyroidism by a 13-signature model, reaching approximately 88% sensitivity and 70% to 84% specificity.

TCR beta CDR3 regions were amplified from RNA transcripts. An initial RT-PCR round employing HTBI primers preceded a second-round multiplex PCR. Each CDR3 protein is one row after TCRdb ran MiXCR on the multiplex PCR reads. The sample consists of around 1,000,000 distinct CDR3 sequences, 35% to 40% of them appearing once. Germline assignment: CDR1 SEHNR and CDR2 FQNEAQ (reference sequence). CDR3 size: 12 residues. V was shortened by 5 bases and J by 2 bases, with 6 bases between the two germline ends. This clonotype was found many times. The target antigen is unknown. The chain recombines TRBV7-9 with TRBJ1-2; D not resolved. The sequence derives from an adult man with Graves' hyperthyroidism. The sequenced sample was peripheral blood or thyroid tissue (not recorded which). The CDR3 region has the DNA TGTGCCAGCAGCCCCAGCAACTATGGCTACACCTTC. This sequence encodes CASSPSNYGYTF.